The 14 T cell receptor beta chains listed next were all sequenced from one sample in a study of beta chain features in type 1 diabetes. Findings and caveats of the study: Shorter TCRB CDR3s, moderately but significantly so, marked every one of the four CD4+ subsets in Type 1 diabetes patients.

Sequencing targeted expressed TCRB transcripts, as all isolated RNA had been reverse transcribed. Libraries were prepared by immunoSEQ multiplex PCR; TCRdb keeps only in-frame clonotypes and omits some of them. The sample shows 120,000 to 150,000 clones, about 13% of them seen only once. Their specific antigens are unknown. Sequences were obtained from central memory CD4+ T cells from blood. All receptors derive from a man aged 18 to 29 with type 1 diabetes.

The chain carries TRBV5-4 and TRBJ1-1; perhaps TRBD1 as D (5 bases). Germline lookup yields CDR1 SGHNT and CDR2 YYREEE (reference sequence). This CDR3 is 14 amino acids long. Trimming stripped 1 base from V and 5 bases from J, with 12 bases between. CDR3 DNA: TGTGCCAGCAGCTTGCGGGACTCGTCGACTGAAGCTTTCTTT. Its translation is CASSLRDSSTEAFF.

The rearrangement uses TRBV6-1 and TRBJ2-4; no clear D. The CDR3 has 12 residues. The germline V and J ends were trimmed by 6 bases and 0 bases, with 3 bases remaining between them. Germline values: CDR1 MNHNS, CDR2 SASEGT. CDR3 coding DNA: TGTGCCAGCAGCCCAGCCAAAAACATTCAGTACTTC. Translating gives CASSPAKNIQYF.

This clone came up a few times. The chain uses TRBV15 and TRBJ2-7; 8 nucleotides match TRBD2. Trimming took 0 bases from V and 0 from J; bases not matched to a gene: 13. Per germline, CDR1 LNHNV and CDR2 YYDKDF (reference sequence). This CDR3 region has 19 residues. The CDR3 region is CATSRDPYLTGLVSYEQYF. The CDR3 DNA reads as TGTGCCACCAGCAGAGATCCCTACCTTACGGGACTAGTCTCCTACGAGCAGTACTTC. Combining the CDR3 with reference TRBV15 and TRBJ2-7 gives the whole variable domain DAMVIQNPRYQVTQFGKPVTLSCSQTLNHNVMYWYQQKSSQAPKLLFHYYDKDFNNEADTPDNFQSRRPNTSFCFLDIRSPGLGDTAMYLCATSRDPYLTGLVSYEQYFGPGTRLTVT.

In DNA, the CDR3 is TGTGCCAGCAGGGACAGCCTTAATTCACCCCTCCACTTT. It is translated as CASRDSLNSPLHF. The chain has TRBV28 and TRBJ1-6, with TRBD1 as a possible D gene (6 bases). Looked up from germline, CDR1 is MDHEN and CDR2 is SYDVKM. The CDR3 loop spans 13 amino acids. V lost 6 bases and J lost 6, with 9 bases in between.

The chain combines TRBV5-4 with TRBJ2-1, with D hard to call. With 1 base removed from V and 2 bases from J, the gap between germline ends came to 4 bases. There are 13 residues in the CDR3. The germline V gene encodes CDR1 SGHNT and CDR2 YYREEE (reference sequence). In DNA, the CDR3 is TGTGCCAGCAGCTTGACAGCCTACAATGAGCAGTTCTTC. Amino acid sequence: CASSLTAYNEQFF.

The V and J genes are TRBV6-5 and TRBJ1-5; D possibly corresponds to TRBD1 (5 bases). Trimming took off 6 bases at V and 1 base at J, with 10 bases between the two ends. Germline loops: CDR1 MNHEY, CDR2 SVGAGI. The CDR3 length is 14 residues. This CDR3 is CASSPEGSNQPQHF. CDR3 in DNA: TGTGCCAGCAGCCCGGAGGGGAGCAATCAGCCCCAGCATTTT.

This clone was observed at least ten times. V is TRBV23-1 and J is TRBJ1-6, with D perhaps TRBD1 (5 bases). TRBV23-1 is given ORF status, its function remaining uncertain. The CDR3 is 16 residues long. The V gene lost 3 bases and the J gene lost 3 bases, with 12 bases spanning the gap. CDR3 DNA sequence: TGCGCCAGCAGTCACGAGGGGAAGGACTATAATTCACCCCTCCACTTT. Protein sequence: CASSHEGKDYNSPLHF.

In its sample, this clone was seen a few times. CDR3 residues: CAGSVGSGNTIYF. The CDR3 DNA reads TGTGCCGGATCTGTGGGCTCTGGAAACACCATATATTTT. This rearrangement joins TRBV30 to TRBJ1-3; D gene uncertain. The germline V gene has CDR1 GTSNPN and CDR2 SVGIG (reference sequence). This CDR3 comprises 13 residues. The ends were cut back, 8 bases at V and 0 bases at J, with 11 bases in the middle.

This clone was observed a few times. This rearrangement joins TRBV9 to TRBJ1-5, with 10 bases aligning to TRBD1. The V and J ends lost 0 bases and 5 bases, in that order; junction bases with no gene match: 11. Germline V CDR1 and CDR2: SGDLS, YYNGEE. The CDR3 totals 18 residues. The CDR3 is CASSVGAGTGESHQPQHF. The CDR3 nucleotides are TGTGCCAGCAGCGTAGGGGCCGGGACAGGGGAGTCCCATCAGCCCCAGCATTTT.

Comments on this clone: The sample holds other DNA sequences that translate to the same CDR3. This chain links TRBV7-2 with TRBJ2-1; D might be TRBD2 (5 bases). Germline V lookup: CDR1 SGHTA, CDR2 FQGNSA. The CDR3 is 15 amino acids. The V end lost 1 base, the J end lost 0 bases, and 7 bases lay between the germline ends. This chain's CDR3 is CASSLGAASYNEQFF. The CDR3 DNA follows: TGTGCCAGCAGCTTAGGAGCGGCCTCCTACAATGAGCAGTTCTTC.

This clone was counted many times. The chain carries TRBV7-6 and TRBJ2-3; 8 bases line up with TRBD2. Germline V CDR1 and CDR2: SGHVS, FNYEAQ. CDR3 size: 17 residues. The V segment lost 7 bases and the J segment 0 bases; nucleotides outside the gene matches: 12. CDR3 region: CASTPGGVAGSTDTQYF. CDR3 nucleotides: TGTGCCAGCACCCCGGGGGGGGTAGCGGGAAGCACAGATACGCAGTATTTT.

The CDR3 reads CASSPGTRANVLTF. The CDR3 DNA reads as TGTGCCAGCAGCCCCGGGACAAGGGCCAACGTCCTGACTTTC. The gene calls are TRBV7-6 and TRBJ2-6; possibly TRBD1 for D (6 bases). Germline lookup yields CDR1 SGHVS and CDR2 FNYEAQ. V lost 5 bases, J lost 5 bases, and 10 bases lay in between. This CDR3 is 14 amino acids long.

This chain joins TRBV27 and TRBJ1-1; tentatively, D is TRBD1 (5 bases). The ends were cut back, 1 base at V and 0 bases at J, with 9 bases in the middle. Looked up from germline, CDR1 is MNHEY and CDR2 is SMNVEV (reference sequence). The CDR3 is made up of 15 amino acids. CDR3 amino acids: CASSLWGSMNTEAFF. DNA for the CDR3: TGTGCCAGCAGTTTATGGGGCAGTATGAACACTGAAGCTTTCTTT.

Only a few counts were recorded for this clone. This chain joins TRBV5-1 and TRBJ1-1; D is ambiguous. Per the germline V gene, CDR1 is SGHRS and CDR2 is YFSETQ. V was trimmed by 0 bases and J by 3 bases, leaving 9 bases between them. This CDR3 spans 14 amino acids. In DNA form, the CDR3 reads TGCGCCAGCAGCTTGGGAGGGTCTTACACTGAAGCTTTCTTT. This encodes CASSLGGSYTEAFF.